This TCR beta chain comes out of a study of T cell repertoires in cytomegalovirus infection. A word on this clonotype: Its specificity is not known.

Germline CDR1 and CDR2: MNHEY and SMNVEV (reference sequence). Trimming at V came to 3 bases and at J to 6 bases, leaving 7 bases not matched to a gene. This CDR3 has 15 residues. TCRdb reprocessed the reads via MiXCR and lists one record per CDR3 protein. The repertoire has about 900,000 distinct CDR3 sequences, less than 35% of them found once; the top ten carry 11% to 15%. Material: cultured CD8+ T cells from PBMCs, obtained from culture after CMV antigen stimulation. The V call is TRBV27, the J call TRBJ2-3, with 9 bases aligning to TRBD2. This receptor was taken from a human donor in good health (CMV status not recorded). Some clones in this sample may be carry-over from other donors' samples. CDR3 DNA sequence: TGTGCCAGCAGTTTCTTTATAAGCGGGGGGGATACGCAGTATTTT. Amino acids: CASSFFISGGDTQYF.